The 23 T cell receptor beta chains below were found in one sample sequenced in a study of control samples from healthy donors and cancer patients. Generated by immunoSEQ multiplex PCR, the TCRdb table keeps only in-frame clones and is missing some. The sample carries some 150,000 clones, around nine tenths recorded once. The sample consisted of blood. These TCRs come from a man younger than 40 in good health.

The chain links TRBV7-2 to TRBJ2-1; TRBD2 agrees at 7 bases. This CDR3 is 16 amino acids long. Germline V lookup: CDR1 SGHTA, CDR2 FQGNSA. V was pared by 1 base and J by 0 bases, with 3 bases of the junction left unmatched. CDR3 DNA: TGTGCCAGCAGCTTAGGGGGAGGGGCCTCCTACAATGAGCAGTTCTTC. It specifies CASSLGGGASYNEQFF.

This chain joins TRBV7-2 and TRBJ1-4, with D hard to call. CDR1 is SGHTA, CDR2 FQGNSA, per germline. V was clipped by 2 bases and J by 0 bases, with 16 bases between them. CDR3 length: 18 residues. Written as DNA, the CDR3 is TGTGCCAGCAGCTTACAGTCGGGGTTCGGGACAACTAATGAAAAACTGTTTTTT. Its translation is CASSLQSGFGTTNEKLFF.

This clone was seen only once. The V and J genes are TRBV29-1 and TRBJ2-2; D uncertain. The CDR3 contains 13 residues. V lost 0 bases and J lost 1, with 3 bases in between. From germline, CDR1 is SQVTM and CDR2 ANQGSEA. The DNA for the CDR3 is TGCAGCGTTGAAGAACAGAACACCGGGGAGCTGTTTTTT. It specifies CSVEEQNTGELFF.

The CDR3 nucleotides read TGTGCCAGCAGCTTAGAGCACACAGCCTACGAGCAGTACTTC. It codes for CASSLEHTAYEQYF. The J gene is TRBJ2-7, the V gene TRBV11-3; D remains unclear. The CDR3 contains 14 residues. V was pared by 0 bases and J by 2 bases, with 8 bases between. The germline CDR1 and CDR2 sequences are SGHNT and YENEEA.

This chain links TRBV11-3 with TRBJ2-3; D is unclear. Per the germline V gene, CDR1 is SGHNT and CDR2 is YENEEA. The CDR3 loop spans 17 amino acids. With 2 bases removed from V and 0 bases from J, the gap between germline ends came to 15 bases. CDR3 DNA: TGTGCCAGCAGCTTACGTTACGTTGGTGAGAGCACAGATACGCAGTATTTT. Protein product: CASSLRYVGESTDTQYF. Full variable domain (remainder filled in from reference TRBV11-3 and TRBJ2-3): EAGVVQSPRYKIIEKKQPVAFWCNPISGHNTLYWYLQNLGQGPELLIRYENEEAVDDSQLPKDRFSAERLKGVDSTLKIQPAELGDSAVYLCASSLRYVGESTDTQYFGPGTRLTVL.

V is TRBV4-3 and J is TRBJ2-1; D not certain. V was cut by 0 bases and J by 6 bases, with 12 bases left in between. The CDR3 covers 15 residues. The germline V gene has CDR1 LGHNA and CDR2 YSLEER. Written as DNA, the CDR3 is TGCGCCAGCAGCCAAGAGGGTCTAGGCGGCAATGAGCAGTTCTTC. Translating it yields CASSQEGLGGNEQFF.

The genes are TRBV7-9 and TRBJ2-1; weak D call: TRBD1 (6 bases). Between the trimmed V and J ends, which lost 8 bases and 4 bases, there was a span of 12 bases. This CDR3 contains 13 residues. Germline CDR1 and CDR2: SEHNR and FQNEAQ (reference sequence). CDR3 coding DNA: TGTGCCAGCGGCAGGGGAACATACAATGAGCAGTTCTTC. It yields the protein CASGRGTYNEQFF.

The chain recombines TRBV28 with TRBJ1-1; 8 bases agree with TRBD1. The CDR3 totals 16 residues. V was clipped by 5 bases and J by 7 bases; unmatched bases: 15. Looked up from germline, CDR1 is MDHEN and CDR2 is SYDVKM. The CDR3, as DNA: TGTGCCAGCAGTAACCCAGGGGGCCGATCGGGCGGTGAAGCTTTCTTT. Protein product: CASSNPGGRSGGEAFF.

This chain links TRBV11-2 with TRBJ1-4; D is uncertain. Germline V CDR1 and CDR2: SGHAT, FQNNGV. Trimming took 5 bases from V and 8 from J, leaving 24 bases between them. This CDR3 comprises 17 residues. CDR3 sequence (DNA): TGTGCCAGCAGCCAAGGCCTCCGGGTACAGAGTGGAGAAAAACTGTTTTTT. Its translation is CASSQGLRVQSGEKLFF.

The chain couples TRBV7-9 to TRBJ2-5; D remains unclear. The CDR3 length is 15 residues. The germline V gene encodes CDR1 SEHNR and CDR2 FQNEAQ (reference sequence). With 5 bases removed from V and 1 base from J, the gap between germline ends came to 14 bases. The CDR3 sequence is CASSPRTAAQETQYF. The DNA of the CDR3 is TGTGCCAGCAGCCCCAGAACGGCAGCCCAAGAGACCCAGTACTTC.

This rearrangement joins TRBV12-5 to TRBJ2-1; D call uncertain. This CDR3 spans 12 amino acids. Germline CDR1 reads LGHNT; CDR2 reads FRNRAP. Deletions cut 6 bases from V and 5 bases from J, with 8 bases between. The CDR3 sequence is CASGPANNEQFF. The DNA of the CDR3 is TGTGCTAGTGGACCGGCGAACAATGAGCAGTTCTTC.

This chain links TRBV24-1 with TRBJ2-3; possibly TRBD1 for D (6 bases). V lost 6 bases and J lost 4, with 13 bases in between. The CDR3 is 14 residues long. Germline assignment: CDR1 KGHDR and CDR2 SFDVKD. As DNA, the CDR3 is TGTGCCACCAGTTCCAGGGGTTGGCCAGATACGCAGTATTTT. It codes for CATSSRGWPDTQYF.

The chain combines TRBV6-5 with TRBJ2-7, with D perhaps TRBD2 (6 bases). This CDR3 spans 14 amino acids. Trimming stripped 7 bases from V and 5 bases from J, with 18 bases between. Germline values: CDR1 MNHEY, CDR2 SVGAGI. The CDR3 DNA reads as TGTGCCAGCACCCCCCTAGGAGGGTTTAACGAGCAGTACTTC. It codes for CASTPLGGFNEQYF.

The V gene is TRBV4-1, the J gene TRBJ1-2, with D unresolved. Germline CDR1 is MGHRA and CDR2 is YSYEKL. The CDR3 runs 14 residues. Trimming cost V 0 bases and J 1 base, with 6 bases left between them. CDR3 DNA sequence: TGCGCCAGCAGCCAAGAGGAATTTAACTATGGCTACACCTTC. This translates into CASSQEEFNYGYTF.

The chain joins TRBV5-4 to TRBJ2-7, with TRBD1 matching 8 bases. Germline trimming cut 0 bases from V and 6 bases from J; bases unmatched to any gene: 5. CDR3 size: 14 residues. From germline, CDR1 is SGHNT and CDR2 YYREEE (reference sequence). The CDR3 loop reads CASSLADRVFEQYF. Here the CDR3 DNA reads TGTGCCAGCAGCTTGGCGGACAGGGTCTTCGAGCAGTACTTC.

This chain links TRBV5-5 with TRBJ2-5; D unresolved. Germline CDR1 and CDR2: SGHKS and YYEKEE (reference sequence). The V gene lost 4 bases and the J gene lost 3 bases, with 7 bases spanning the gap. The CDR3 is 12 amino acids. The CDR3 reads CASSMMEETQYF. The CDR3 nucleotides read TGTGCCAGCAGCATGATGGAAGAGACCCAGTACTTC.

A word on this clone: The same CDR3 also results from other DNA sequences found in this sample. The chain links TRBV7-9 to TRBJ1-2; D gene ambiguous. The CDR3 sequence is 18 residues long. Trimming removed 6 bases from V and 6 bases from J, with 29 bases in between. Germline V lookup: CDR1 SEHNR, CDR2 FQNEAQ (reference sequence). The CDR3 coding sequence is TGTGCCAGCAGTTCGACCCTCGGTACGGGCGCGGGCCCCCATGGCTACACCTTC. It specifies CASSSTLGTGAGPHGYTF.

The chain recombines TRBV9 with TRBJ1-2; 10 positions match TRBD1. Germline CDR1 is SGDLS and CDR2 is YYNGEE. J was trimmed by 4 bases and V by 0 bases; bases with no gene match: 6. The CDR3 is 16 amino acids. In DNA form, the CDR3 reads TGTGCCAGCAGCGTAGGCCCGGGACAGGGGCCCTATGGCTACACCTTC. This encodes CASSVGPGQGPYGYTF. Drawing the rest from reference TRBV9 and TRBJ1-2, the complete variable domain is DSGVTQTPKHLITATGQRVTLRCSPRSGDLSVYWYQQSLDQGLQFLIQYYNGEERAKGNILERFSAQQFPDLHSELNLSSLELGDSALYFCASSVGPGQGPYGYTFGSGTRLTVV.

The J gene is TRBJ2-5, the V gene TRBV7-3, with D possibly TRBD2 on 6 matching bases. Germline-derived CDR1 and CDR2 are SGHTA and FQGTGA. V shed 2 bases and J shed 1 base, with 14 bases lying between them. CDR3 length equals 16 residues. Written as DNA, the CDR3 is TGTGCCAGCAGCTTATCCGGGGGAGCCGCCCAAGAGACCCAGTACTTC. Translated, it gives CASSLSGGAAQETQYF.

V gene TRBV6-5 combines with J gene TRBJ1-5, with 8 positions matching TRBD1. The CDR3 is 13 residues long. Germline V CDR1 and CDR2: MNHEY, SVGAGI. V lost 8 bases, J lost 7 bases, and 7 bases stayed unmatched. CDR3 region: CASGQGEVQPQHF. For the CDR3, the DNA is TGTGCCAGCGGACAGGGCGAAGTCCAGCCCCAGCATTTT.

The CDR3 sequence: CASSPGTGGNSPLHF. CDR3 DNA sequence: TGTGCCAGCAGTCCGGGGACAGGGGGGAATTCACCCCTCCACTTT. The gene calls are TRBV6-5 and TRBJ1-6, with 11 nucleotides matching TRBD1. The V segment lost 5 bases and the J segment 7 bases; nucleotides outside the gene matches: 4. This CDR3 contains 15 residues. CDR1 is MNHEY and CDR2 is SVGAGI in the germline V gene.

The CDR3 DNA is TGTGCCAGCAGTTACTCTGGGACTAGCGCCACAGATACGCAGTATTTT. This codes for CASSYSGTSATDTQYF. This chain uses TRBV6-5 with TRBJ2-3, with TRBD2 matching over 10 bases. The germline V gene encodes CDR1 MNHEY and CDR2 SVGAGI. The CDR3 spans 16 residues. The V gene end was trimmed by 0 bases and the J gene end by 2 bases; junction bases not matched to a gene: 2.

The chain has TRBV7-8 and TRBJ1-4; D unclear. The CDR3 totals 15 residues. The ends were cut back, 5 bases at V and 2 bases at J, with 12 bases in the middle. In germline, CDR1 is SGHVS, CDR2 FQNEAQ. The CDR3 DNA follows: TGTGCCAGCAGCCCGGCAGGAGGGACTAATGAAAAACTGTTTTTT. Translated: CASSPAGGTNEKLFF.